The 17 T cell receptor beta chains below come from one sample, sequenced in a study of T cells in Graves' hyperthyroidism and ophthalmopathy. Researchers took RNA transcripts and amplified the TCR beta CDR3 regions from them. RT-PCR in the first round (using the HTBI primer set) targeted the TCR CDR3. TCRdb processed the multiplex PCR reads anew with MiXCR; each CDR3 protein has one entry. The sample records 90,000 to 120,000 distinct CDR3 sequences, around a sixth being singletons. Sequencing was done on a sample of blood. The source of these receptors is a woman between 45 and 65 years old with Graves' hyperthyroidism.

In this sample, this clonotype turned up many times. The chain joins TRBV5-6 to TRBJ2-7; 7 bases are a match to TRBD2. V lost 4 bases, J lost 2 bases, and 3 bases stayed unmatched. Germline V CDR1 and CDR2: SGHDT, YYEEEE. This CDR3 spans 13 amino acids. The CDR3 is CASSPGTTYEQYF. Here the CDR3 DNA reads TGTGCCAGCAGCCCCGGGACTACCTACGAGCAGTACTTC.

J is TRBJ2-2 and V is TRBV2; 11 bases line up with TRBD2. Germline trimming cut 5 bases from V and 6 bases from J; bases unmatched to any gene: 2. Germline V gene data show CDR1 as SNHLY and CDR2 as FYNNEI. This CDR3 comprises 14 residues. As DNA, the CDR3 is TGTGCCAGCAGTAGGACTAGCGGGTCCGGGGAGCTGTTTTTT. Translating it yields CASSRTSGSGELFF.

There are many counts of this clonotype. Given a much more abundant clone one base away, this may be a read error. The rearrangement links TRBV24-1 to TRBJ2-1, with 7 bases that match TRBD2. From germline, CDR1 is KGHDR and CDR2 SFDVKD. The J segment lost 0 bases and the V segment lost 5 bases, leaving 15 bases of the junction unmatched. The CDR3 has 19 amino acids. CDR3 nucleotide sequence: TGTGCCACCAGTGTGCAAGCTGGGTTGAGCGGGGCCTCCTACAATGAGCAGTTCTTC. The encoded protein is CATSVQAGLSGASYNEQFF.

The V and J genes are TRBV20-1 and TRBJ2-3; 11 positions match TRBD2. CDR1 is DFQATT, CDR2 SNEGSKA, per germline (reference sequence). Germline trimming cut 0 bases from V and 6 bases from J; bases unmatched to any gene: 17. The CDR3 covers 19 residues. The CDR3 DNA is TGCAGTGCTAGAGATGAGGGAGGGGTTAGCGGGAGGGCCGGTGATACGCAGTATTTT. Translating it yields CSARDEGGVSGRAGDTQYF.

The genes are TRBV4-1 and TRBJ2-7; 7 bases fit TRBD2. This CDR3 is built from 15 residues. J lost 1 base, V lost 6 bases, and 9 bases had no gene match. Germline-derived CDR1 and CDR2 are MGHRA and YSYEKL. The DNA for the CDR3 is TGCGCCAGCAGTAACCGACGGGGAGGGTCCTACGAGCAGTACTTC. It yields the protein CASSNRRGGSYEQYF.

The sample holds many counts of this clonotype. The CDR3 is CASSLGISGSSYNEQFF. CDR3 nucleotide sequence: TGTGCCAGCAGCTTAGGTATTAGCGGGAGCTCCTACAATGAGCAGTTCTTC. The V and J genes are TRBV7-9 and TRBJ2-1; TRBD2 matches at 9 bases. The germline gives CDR1 SEHNR, CDR2 FQNEAQ (reference sequence). V trimming: 1 base; J trimming: 0 bases; junction bases outside the gene matches: 4. CDR3 length: 17 amino acids.

This clonotype was seen ten or more times. The chain employs TRBV2 and TRBJ1-5, with D perhaps matching TRBD1 (5 bases). Between the trimmed V and J ends, which lost 3 bases and 4 bases, there was a span of 25 bases. The CDR3 consists of 19 residues. CDR1 and CDR2 from the germline V gene are SNHLY and FYNNEI. As DNA, the CDR3 is TGTGCCAGCAGTGACCAAGGGGTCTACACCGAGATGGGTAATCAGCCCCAGCATTTT. Residues: CASSDQGVYTEMGNQPQHF.

This clonotype showed up many times. The chain employs TRBV7-2 and TRBJ1-2, with 8 bases identical to TRBD1. From germline, CDR1 is SGHTA and CDR2 FQGNSA. CDR3 length: 14 residues. V lost 4 bases, J lost 2 bases, and 3 bases stayed unmatched. The CDR3 here is CASSYGQGNYGYTF. The CDR3, as DNA: TGTGCCAGCAGCTACGGACAGGGCAACTATGGCTACACCTTC.

This clonotype was seen a handful of times. J is TRBJ2-7 and V is TRBV19; D ambiguous. Germline CDR1 reads LNHDA; CDR2 reads SQIVND (reference sequence). V was trimmed by 7 bases and J by 2 bases, leaving 18 bases between them. CDR3 length equals 15 residues. The CDR3 loop reads CASTPRERTPYEQYV. CDR3 sequence (DNA): TGTGCCAGTACCCCCCGTGAACGGACCCCCTACGAGCAGTACGTC.

The chain links TRBV7-9 to TRBJ2-1; D possibly corresponds to TRBD2 (6 bases). Germline CDR1 SEHNR, CDR2 FQNEAQ (reference sequence). V was cut by 5 bases and J by 2 bases, with 16 bases left in between. This CDR3 spans 16 amino acids. CDR3 region: CASSHPLEGTYNEQFF. Written as DNA, the CDR3 is TGTGCCAGCAGCCACCCCCTGGAGGGAACCTACAATGAGCAGTTCTTC.

This clonotype was picked up many times. This chain links TRBV20-1 with TRBJ2-7; the D gene is possibly TRBD2 (6 bases). The CDR3 runs 19 residues. The V and J ends lost 2 bases and 1 base respectively, with 27 bases between them. CDR1 is DFQATT and CDR2 is SNEGSKA in the germline V gene (reference sequence). CDR3 in amino acids: CSARPSHPEGGRSSYEQYF. The CDR3, as DNA: TGCAGTGCTAGACCATCTCACCCAGAAGGTGGGAGGTCTTCCTACGAGCAGTACTTC.

The chain employs TRBV6-1 and TRBJ2-7, with 8 bases lining up with TRBD2. The CDR3 is 15 amino acids. In germline, CDR1 is MNHNS, CDR2 SASEGT. The ends lost 5 bases at V and 3 bases at J; junction bases unmatched: 9. In DNA, the CDR3 is TGTGCCAGCAGTCAGACTAGCGCGACCGACTACGAGCAGTACTTC. This gives the protein CASSQTSATDYEQYF.

This clonotype has at least ten counts. The genes are TRBV28 and TRBJ2-1; D ambiguous. The CDR3 loop spans 13 amino acids. Germline assignment: CDR1 MDHEN and CDR2 SYDVKM. V was pared by 6 bases and J by 8 bases, with 14 bases between. CDR3 loop: CASRPYFADEQFF. DNA of the CDR3: TGTGCCAGCAGACCTTATTTTGCGGATGAGCAGTTCTTC.

The gene calls are TRBV2 and TRBJ1-2; D is possibly TRBD1 (5 bases). The germline V and J ends were trimmed by 7 bases and 4 bases, with 13 bases remaining between them. The germline CDR1 and CDR2 sequences are SNHLY and FYNNEI. There are 13 residues in the CDR3. The CDR3 DNA sequence: TGTGCCAGCAACCAACGGGGCGCCTATGGCTACACCTTC. It codes for CASNQRGAYGYTF.

This clonotype was counted many times. The chain employs TRBV28 and TRBJ2-7; TRBD2 might be the D (6 bases). The CDR3 consists of 14 residues. CDR1 and CDR2 (germline): MDHEN, SYDVKM. Deletions cut 7 bases from V and 4 bases from J, with 17 bases between. For the CDR3, the DNA is TGTGCCAGCACCATATTCCGGGAGCATTACGAGCAGTACTTC. Translated, it gives CASTIFREHYEQYF. The whole variable domain, filled in from reference TRBV28 and TRBJ2-7, reads DVKVTQSSRYLVKRTGEKVFLECVQDMDHENMFWYRQDPGLGLRLIYFSYDVKMKEKGDIPEGYSVSREKKERFSLILESASTNQTSMYLCASTIFREHYEQYFGPGTRLTVT.

Concerning this clonotype: A much larger clonotype is one base distant, so this may be a read error. The V and J genes are TRBV20-1 and TRBJ2-5; a weak D match, TRBD2 (6 bases). There are 14 residues in the CDR3. Germline lookup yields CDR1 DFQATT and CDR2 SNEGSKA (reference sequence). The CDR3 DNA reads TGCAGTGCTAGAGATTGGGGGGTTGGAGAGGCCCAGTACTTC. As protein: CSARDWGVGEAQYF.

At least ten counts were recorded for this clonotype. V gene TRBV12-3 or TRBV12-4 combines with J gene TRBJ1-5; D is undetermined. Trimming removed 5 bases at V and 1 base at J, with 12 bases between. The CDR3 runs to 15 residues. The CDR3 bases are TGTGCCAGCAGTCCCACGGGCCGGAGCAATCAGCCCCAGCATTTT. Its protein is CASSPTGRSNQPQHF.